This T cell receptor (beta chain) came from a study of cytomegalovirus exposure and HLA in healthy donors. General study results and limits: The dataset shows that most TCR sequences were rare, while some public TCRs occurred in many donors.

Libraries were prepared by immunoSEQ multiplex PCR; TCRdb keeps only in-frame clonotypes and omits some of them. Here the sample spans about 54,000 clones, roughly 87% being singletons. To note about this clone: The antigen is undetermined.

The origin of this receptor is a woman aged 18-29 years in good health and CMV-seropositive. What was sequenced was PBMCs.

The CDR3 nucleotides are TGTGCCAGTAGTATTGAGCGGGGGCTTACATATGAGCAGTTCTTC. It is translated as CASSIERGLTYEQFF. The chain couples TRBV19 to TRBJ2-1, with 8 bases that match TRBD2. This CDR3 region has 15 residues. The germline CDR1 and CDR2 sequences are LNHDA and SQIVND (reference sequence). The V and J ends lost 3 bases and 8 bases, in that order; junction bases with no gene match: 9.